These T cell receptor beta chains were read from a single sample in a study of blood T cell repertoires in COVID-19. The protocol was immunoSEQ multiplex PCR, while the TCRdb copy is restricted to in-frame clones and leaves out a portion. There are fewer than 200,000 clones in the sample; around 72% occur only once, and around 3% lies in the top ten. The specimen sequenced was peripheral blood. These receptors were obtained from a woman of 80 years or more with acute or convalescent COVID-19. The CDR3 runs from the conserved cysteine through the conserved F or W. The D gene is left open where the match is weak. Clone size appears in some rows only: once, few, many, or a class for an expanded clone.

V	D	length	size	J	DNA	CDR3
TRBV4-2	TRBD1	16	.	TRBJ1-1	TGTGCCAGCAGCCAAGCCCTCGGACAGGGGAGGACTGAAGCTTTCTTT	CASSQALGQGRTEAFF
TRBV4-2	.	15	.	TRBJ2-1	TGTGCCAGCAGCCTCACTGGGAGTCCCTACAATGAGCAGTTCTTC	CASSLTGSPYNEQFF
TRBV28	.	15	few	TRBJ1-2	TGTGCCAGCAGTTCCCCCCCCGAGGGAGTCTATGGCTACACCTTC	CASSSPPEGVYGYTF
TRBV7-9	.	17	.	TRBJ2-3	TGTGCCAGCAGCTTAGACTCCGGCGGGGGCGGCACAGATACGCAGTATTTT	CASSLDSGGGGTDTQYF
TRBV5-1	.	12	.	TRBJ2-7	TGCGCCAGCAGCTTGGAGGGGTACGAGCAGTACTTC	CASSLEGYEQYF
TRBV3-1/TRBV3-2	TRBD2	14	few	TRBJ2-1	TGTGCCAGCAGCCCCACTAGCGGCCACAATGAGCAGTTCTTC	CASSPTSGHNEQFF
TRBV5-1	TRBD2	15	.	TRBJ2-7	TGCGCCAGCAGCCCGGGACTAGCGCGGACCTACGAGCAGTACTTC	CASSPGLARTYEQYF
TRBV7-6	.	14	.	TRBJ1-5	TGTGCCAGCAGCTTCCCAAGGGAGGCTCAGCCCCAGCATTTT	CASSFPREAQPQHF
TRBV6-5	TRBD1	14	.	TRBJ2-7	TGTGCCAGCAGTCCGGGACAGGGGTTCAACGAGCAGTACTTC	CASSPGQGFNEQYF
TRBV19	TRBD1	16	few	TRBJ1-5	TGTGCCAGTAGTATTGACGGGACAGGGGACAATCAGCCCCAGCATTTT	CASSIDGTGDNQPQHF
TRBV2	TRBD1	13	.	TRBJ1-6	TGTGCCAGCAGAGAGACAGGGGATTCACCCCTCCACTTT	CASRETGDSPLHF
TRBV19	TRBD1	14	.	TRBJ2-7	TGTGCCAGTAGCCGGGGACAGGGAATCTACGAGCAGTACTTC	CASSRGQGIYEQYF
TRBV7-7	.	15	.	TRBJ2-1	TGTGCCAGCAGCTTAGCGACTAGTCCCTACAATGAGCAGTTCTTC	CASSLATSPYNEQFF
TRBV11-3	TRBD2	19	.	TRBJ2-6	TGTGCCAGCAGCCCCCGAGGCAGTGGCGGGAGGGCCGGGGCCAACGTCCTGACTTTC	CASSPRGSGGRAGANVLTF
TRBV5-1	TRBD1	15	.	TRBJ2-5	TGCGCCAGCAGCAGTAGGACAGGGGGCCAGGAGACCCAGTACTTC	CASSSRTGGQETQYF
TRBV10-3	.	13	.	TRBJ1-1	TGTGCCATCAACACCGGGGTCAACACTGAAGCTTTCTTT	CAINTGVNTEAFF
TRBV27	TRBD1	15	once	TRBJ2-1	TGTGCCAGCAGTTTCTCGACAGGGGGCGCGTATGAGCAGTTCTTC	CASSFSTGGAYEQFF
TRBV7-8	TRBD1	15	.	TRBJ1-1	TGTGCCAGCAGCTACGGACAGGGGGCAAACACTGAAGCTTTCTTT	CASSYGQGANTEAFF